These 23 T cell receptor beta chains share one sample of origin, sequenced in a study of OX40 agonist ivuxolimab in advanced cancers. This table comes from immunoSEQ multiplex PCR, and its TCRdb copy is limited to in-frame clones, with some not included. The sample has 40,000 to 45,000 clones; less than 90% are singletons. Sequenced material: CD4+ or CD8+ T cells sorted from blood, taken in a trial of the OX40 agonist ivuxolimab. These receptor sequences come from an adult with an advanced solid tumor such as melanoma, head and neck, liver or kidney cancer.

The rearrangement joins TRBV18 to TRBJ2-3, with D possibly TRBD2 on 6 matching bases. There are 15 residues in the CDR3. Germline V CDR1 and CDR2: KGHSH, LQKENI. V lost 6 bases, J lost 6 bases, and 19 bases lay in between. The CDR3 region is CASSPRLVSGDTQYF. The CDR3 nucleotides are TGTGCCAGCTCGCCCAGACTAGTTTCCGGCGATACGCAGTATTTT. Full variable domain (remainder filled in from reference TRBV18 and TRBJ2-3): NAGVMQNPRHLVRRRGQEARLRCSPMKGHSHVYWYRQLPEEGLKFMVYLQKENIIDESGMPKERFSAEFPKEGPSILRIQQVVRGDSAAYFCASSPRLVSGDTQYFGPGTRLTVL.

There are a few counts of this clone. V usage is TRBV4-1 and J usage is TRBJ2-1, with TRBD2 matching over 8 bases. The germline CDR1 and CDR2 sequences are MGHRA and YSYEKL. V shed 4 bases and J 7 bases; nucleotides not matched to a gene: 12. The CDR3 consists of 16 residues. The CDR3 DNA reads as TGCGCCAGCAGCCCAGGAATTCTAGCGGGTGGGAATGAGCAGTTCTTC. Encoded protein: CASSPGILAGGNEQFF.

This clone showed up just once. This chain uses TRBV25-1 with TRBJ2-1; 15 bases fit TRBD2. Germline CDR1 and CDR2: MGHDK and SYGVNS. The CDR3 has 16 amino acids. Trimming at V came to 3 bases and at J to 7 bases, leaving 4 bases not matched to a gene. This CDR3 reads CASSEGGTSGRNEQFF. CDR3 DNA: TGTGCCAGCAGTGAGGGTGGGACTAGCGGGAGGAATGAGCAGTTCTTC.

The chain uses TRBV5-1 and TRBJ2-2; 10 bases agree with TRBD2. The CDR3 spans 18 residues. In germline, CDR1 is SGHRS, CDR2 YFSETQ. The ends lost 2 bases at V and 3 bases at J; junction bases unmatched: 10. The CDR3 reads CASSFLAGDPKYTGELFF. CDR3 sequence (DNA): TGCGCCAGCAGCTTCCTAGCGGGAGACCCAAAATACACCGGGGAGCTGTTTTTT.

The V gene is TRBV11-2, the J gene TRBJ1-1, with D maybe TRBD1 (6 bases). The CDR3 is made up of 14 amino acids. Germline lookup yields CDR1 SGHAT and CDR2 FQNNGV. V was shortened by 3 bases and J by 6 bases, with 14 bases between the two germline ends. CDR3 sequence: CASSLMTGESEAFF. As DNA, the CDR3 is TGTGCCAGCAGCTTGATGACAGGCGAATCTGAAGCTTTCTTT.

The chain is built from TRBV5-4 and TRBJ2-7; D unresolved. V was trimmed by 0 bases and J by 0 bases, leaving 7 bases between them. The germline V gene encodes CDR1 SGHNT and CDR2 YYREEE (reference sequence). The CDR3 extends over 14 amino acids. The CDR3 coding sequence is TGTGCCAGCAGCTTGGACCGTTACTCCTACGAGCAGTACTTC. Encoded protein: CASSLDRYSYEQYF.

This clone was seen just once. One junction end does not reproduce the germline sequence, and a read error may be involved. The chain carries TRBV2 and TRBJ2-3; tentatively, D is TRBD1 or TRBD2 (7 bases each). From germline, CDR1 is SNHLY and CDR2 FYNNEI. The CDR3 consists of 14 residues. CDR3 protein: CAGRGGTSTDTQYF. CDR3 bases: TGTGCCGGCAGGGGGGGAACTAGCACAGATACGCAGTATTTT.

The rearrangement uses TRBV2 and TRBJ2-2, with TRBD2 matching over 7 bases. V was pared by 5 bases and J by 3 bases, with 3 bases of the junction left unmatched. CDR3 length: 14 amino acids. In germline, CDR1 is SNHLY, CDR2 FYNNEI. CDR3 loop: CASSSGLHTGELFF. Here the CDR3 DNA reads TGTGCCAGCAGTTCGGGACTACACACCGGGGAGCTGTTTTTT.

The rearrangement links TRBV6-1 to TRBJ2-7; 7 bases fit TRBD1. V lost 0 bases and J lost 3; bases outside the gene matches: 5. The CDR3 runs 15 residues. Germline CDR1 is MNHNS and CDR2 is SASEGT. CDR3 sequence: CASSEAHQGVYEQYF. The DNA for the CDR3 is TGTGCCAGCAGTGAAGCCCACCAGGGGGTCTACGAGCAGTACTTC.

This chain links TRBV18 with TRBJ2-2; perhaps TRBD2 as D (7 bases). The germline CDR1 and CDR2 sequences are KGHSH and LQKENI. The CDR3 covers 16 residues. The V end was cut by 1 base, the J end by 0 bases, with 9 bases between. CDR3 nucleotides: TGTGCCAGCTCACCACAAGGGGGGGCGAACACCGGGGAGCTGTTTTTT. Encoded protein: CASSPQGGANTGELFF.

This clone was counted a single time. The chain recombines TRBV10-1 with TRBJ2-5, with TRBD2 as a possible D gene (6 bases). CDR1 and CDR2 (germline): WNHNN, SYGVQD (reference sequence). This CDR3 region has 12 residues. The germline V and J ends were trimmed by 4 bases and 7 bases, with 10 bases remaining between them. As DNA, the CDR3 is TGCGCCAGCAGTGGGCAGGGAGGGACCCAGTACTTC. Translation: CASSGQGGTQYF.

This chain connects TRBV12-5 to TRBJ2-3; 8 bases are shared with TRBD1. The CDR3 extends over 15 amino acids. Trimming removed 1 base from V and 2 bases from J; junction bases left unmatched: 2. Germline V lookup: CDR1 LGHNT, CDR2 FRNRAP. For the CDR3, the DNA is TGTGCTAGTGGTTTGGGACAGGGGAACACAGATACGCAGTATTTT. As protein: CASGLGQGNTDTQYF.

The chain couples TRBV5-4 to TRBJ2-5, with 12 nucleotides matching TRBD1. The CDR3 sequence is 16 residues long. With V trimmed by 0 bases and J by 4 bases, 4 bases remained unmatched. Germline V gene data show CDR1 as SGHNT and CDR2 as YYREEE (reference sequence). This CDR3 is CASSLGRDRGPETQYF. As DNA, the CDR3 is TGTGCCAGCAGCTTGGGCCGGGACAGGGGGCCAGAGACCCAGTACTTC.

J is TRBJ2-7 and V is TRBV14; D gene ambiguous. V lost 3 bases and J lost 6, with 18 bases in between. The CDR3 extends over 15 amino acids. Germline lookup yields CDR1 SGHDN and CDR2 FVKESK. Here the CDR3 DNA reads TGTGCCAGCAGCCATGCACCCACCCTTCGGTCCGAGCAGTACTTC. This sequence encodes CASSHAPTLRSEQYF.

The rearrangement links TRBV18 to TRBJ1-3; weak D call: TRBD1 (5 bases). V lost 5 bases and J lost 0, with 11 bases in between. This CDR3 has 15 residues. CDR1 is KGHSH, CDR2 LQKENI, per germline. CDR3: CASSADRASGNTIYF. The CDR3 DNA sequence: TGTGCCAGCTCAGCTGACAGAGCCTCTGGAAACACCATATATTTT.

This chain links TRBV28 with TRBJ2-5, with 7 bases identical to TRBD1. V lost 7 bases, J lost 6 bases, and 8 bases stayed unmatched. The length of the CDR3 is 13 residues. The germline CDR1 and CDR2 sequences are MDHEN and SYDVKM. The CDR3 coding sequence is TGTGCCAGCACCCGGGACAGTAGAAAGACCCAGTACTTC. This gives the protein CASTRDSRKTQYF.

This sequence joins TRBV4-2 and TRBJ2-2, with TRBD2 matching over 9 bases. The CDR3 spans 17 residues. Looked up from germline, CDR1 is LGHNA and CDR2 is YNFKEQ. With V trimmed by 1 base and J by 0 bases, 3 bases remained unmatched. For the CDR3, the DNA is TGTGCCAGCAGCCAAGTCGCGGGAGGGTCGAACACCGGGGAGCTGTTTTTT. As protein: CASSQVAGGSNTGELFF.

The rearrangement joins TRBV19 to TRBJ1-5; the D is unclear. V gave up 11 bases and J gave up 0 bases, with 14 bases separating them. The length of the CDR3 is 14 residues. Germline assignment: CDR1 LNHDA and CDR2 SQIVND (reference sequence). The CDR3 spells CALSGRNSNQPQHF. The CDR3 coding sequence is TGTGCCCTCTCCGGACGGAATAGCAATCAGCCCCAGCATTTT.

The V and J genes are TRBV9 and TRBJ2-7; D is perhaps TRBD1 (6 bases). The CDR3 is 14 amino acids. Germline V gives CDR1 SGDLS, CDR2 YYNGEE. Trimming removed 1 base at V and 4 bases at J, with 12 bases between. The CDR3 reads CASSVSWGQYEQYF. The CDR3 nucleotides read TGTGCCAGCAGCGTAAGTTGGGGGCAGTACGAGCAGTACTTC.

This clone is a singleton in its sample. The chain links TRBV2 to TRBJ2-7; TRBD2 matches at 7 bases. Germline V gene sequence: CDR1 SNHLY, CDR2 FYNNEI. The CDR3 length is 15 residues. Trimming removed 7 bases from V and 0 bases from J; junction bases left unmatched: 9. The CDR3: CASTLLGGDSYEQYF. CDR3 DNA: TGTGCCAGCACCCTCCTGGGGGGGGACTCCTACGAGCAGTACTTC.

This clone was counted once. The CDR3 is CASSLPQGRSNQPQHF. CDR3 in DNA: TGTGCCAGCAGCCTACCCCAGGGGCGTAGCAATCAGCCCCAGCATTTT. The rearrangement links TRBV27 to TRBJ1-5; TRBD1 might be the D (6 bases). The ends were cut back, 6 bases at V and 0 bases at J, with 15 bases in the middle. CDR1 is MNHEY, CDR2 SMNVEV, per germline (reference sequence). The CDR3 is made up of 16 amino acids.

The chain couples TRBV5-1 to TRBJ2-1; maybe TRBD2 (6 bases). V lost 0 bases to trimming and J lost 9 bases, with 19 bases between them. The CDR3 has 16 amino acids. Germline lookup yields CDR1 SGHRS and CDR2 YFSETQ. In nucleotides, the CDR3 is TGCGCCAGCAGCTTGGTGGCGGGGACCGGGTGGAGTGAGCAGTTCTTC. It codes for CASSLVAGTGWSEQFF.

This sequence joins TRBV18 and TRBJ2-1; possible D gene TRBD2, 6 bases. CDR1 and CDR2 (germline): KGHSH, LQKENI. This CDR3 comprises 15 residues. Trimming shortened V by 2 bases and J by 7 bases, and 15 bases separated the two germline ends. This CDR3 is CASSPAEGFRNEQFF. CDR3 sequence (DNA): TGTGCCAGCTCACCAGCGGAGGGGTTTAGGAATGAGCAGTTCTTC.